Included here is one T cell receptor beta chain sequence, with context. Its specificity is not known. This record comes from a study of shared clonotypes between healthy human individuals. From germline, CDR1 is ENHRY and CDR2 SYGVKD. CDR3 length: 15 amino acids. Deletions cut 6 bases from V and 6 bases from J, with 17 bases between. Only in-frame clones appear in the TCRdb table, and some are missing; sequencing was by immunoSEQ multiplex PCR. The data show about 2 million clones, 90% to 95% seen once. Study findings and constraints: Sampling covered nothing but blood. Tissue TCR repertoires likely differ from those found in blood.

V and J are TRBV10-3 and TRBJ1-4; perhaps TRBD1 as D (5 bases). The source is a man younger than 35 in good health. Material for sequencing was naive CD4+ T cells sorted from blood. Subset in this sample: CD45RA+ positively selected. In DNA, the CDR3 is TGTGCCATCAGCCCCGACAGCGTCCCCTATGAAAAACTGTTTTTT. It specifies CAISPDSVPYEKLFF.